Listed below are T cell receptor beta chains from one sample, sequenced in a study of OX40 agonist ivuxolimab in advanced cancers. Data came from immunoSEQ multiplex PCR; TCRdb stores just in-frame clones and leaves some out. The table records about 60,000 clones, about 86% of them present only once. The sample consisted of CD4+ or CD8+ T cells sorted from blood, taken in a trial of the OX40 agonist ivuxolimab. These receptors were taken from an adult with an advanced solid tumor such as melanoma, head and neck, liver or kidney cancer. CDR3s include the opening cysteine and the closing phenylalanine or tryptophan. Fields, in order: clone size, J gene, D gene, V gene, CDR3 DNA, CDR3 protein. D genes are given only for firm matches. Size is omitted from some rows. Given values are once, few, many or a class for expanded clones.

- TRBJ1-1 TRBD1 TRBV6-4 TGTGCCAGCAGCCCCGGACAGGGGAAGGACACTGAAGCTTTCTTT CASSPGQGKDTEAFF
- TRBJ1-1 - TRBV28 TGTGCCAGCAGTTTCACCCCCACTGAAGCTTTCTTT CASSFTPTEAFF
- TRBJ1-1 - TRBV7-6 TGTGCCAGCAGCCAATGGGGGACTGAAGCTTTCTTT CASSQWGTEAFF
few TRBJ2-3 - TRBV9 TGTGCCAGCAGCGATACAGGGACGGGGAGTTTTCCAGATACGCAGTATTTT CASSDTGTGSFPDTQYF
- TRBJ2-7 - TRBV28 TGTGCCAGCAGTTTTACAATAGGGATCCACGAGCAGTACTTC CASSFTIGIHEQYF
- TRBJ2-2 - TRBV15 TGTGCCACCAGCAGAGAGAGGGGCTTGGGCACCGGGGAGCTGTTTTTT CATSRERGLGTGELFF
- TRBJ2-1 - TRBV11-2 TGTGCCAGCAGCCCCAGAGGGACTCTTTACAATGAGCAGTTCTTC CASSPRGTLYNEQFF
- TRBJ2-3 - TRBV9 TGTGCCAGCAGCGTAGTGGGGGGCACAGATACGCAGTATTTT CASSVVGGTDTQYF
- TRBJ1-1 - TRBV7-9 TGTGCCAGCAGCCCGGGGAGGACTGAAGCTTTCTTT CASSPGRTEAFF
- TRBJ2-7 - TRBV9 TGTGCCAGCAGTTACGGGCCAGGGGTAAAATACGAGCAGTACTTC CASSYGPGVKYEQYF
- TRBJ2-7 TRBD1 TRBV19 TGTGCCAGTGGACCGGACAGGTCGGACGAGCAGTACTTC CASGPDRSDEQYF
- TRBJ2-3 TRBD2 TRBV9 TGTGCCAGCAGCGTTCCTTTAGCGGGGGGCAGCACAGATACGCAGTATTTT CASSVPLAGGSTDTQYF
few TRBJ1-1 TRBD1 TRBV7-9 TGTGCCAGCAGTACATGGACAGGGAGAACTGAAGCTTTCTTT CASSTWTGRTEAFF
- TRBJ2-3 - TRBV7-9 TGTGCCAGCGGGAGGGGGGAGACTAGCACAGATACGCAGTATTTT CASGRGETSTDTQYF
- TRBJ2-7 TRBD1 TRBV27 TGTGCCAGCAGTTTCGTGGGGACAGGGGCTGACGAGCAGTACTTC CASSFVGTGADEQYF
- TRBJ2-7 - TRBV27 TGTGCCAGCAGCCAGGATGGGGGTAAGTCCTACGAGCAGTACTTC CASSQDGGKSYEQYF
- TRBJ1-5 - TRBV4-3 TGCGCCAGCAGCCCGACTGCGGGGAGCAATCAGCCCCAGCATTTT CASSPTAGSNQPQHF
- TRBJ2-2 TRBD2 TRBV6-5 TGTGCCAGCAGTTACTCAAGCGGGGAGGGGACCGGGGAGCTGTTTTTT CASSYSSGEGTGELFF
few TRBJ1-5 - TRBV2 TGTGCCAGCAGTGAAGCAAGGGGAAACAATCAGCCCCAGCATTTT CASSEARGNNQPQHF
once TRBJ1-6 - TRBV7-9 TGTGCCAGCAGCTTATATGGGACGGAGGTATATAATTCACCCCTCCACTTT CASSLYGTEVYNSPLHF
- TRBJ2-7 - TRBV29-1 TGCAGCGTTGAAACCGGGTTGGCCTACGAGCAGTACTTC CSVETGLAYEQYF
- TRBJ2-7 - TRBV5-1 TGCGCCAGCAGCACCTGGACCCGTAGTGAGGGGCCCTCCTACGAGCAGTACTTC CASSTWTRSEGPSYEQYF
- TRBJ2-5 - TRBV7-3 TGTGCCAGCAGCTTAACCCCAGAAGCTCAAGAGACCCAGTACTTC CASSLTPEAQETQYF
once TRBJ2-5 TRBD1 TRBV5-6 TGTGCCAGCAGTTGGGGGACAGGGCCCCAAGAGACCCAGTACTTC CASSWGTGPQETQYF
- TRBJ1-1 - TRBV9 TGTGCCAGCAGCCTCTCGGAGGGGAGGACTGAAGCTTTCTTT CASSLSEGRTEAFF
few TRBJ1-2 - TRBV13 TGTGCCAGCAGCTTGGGAGGGGTCCCCAAGGACGGCTACACCTTC CASSLGGVPKDGYTF
- TRBJ1-5 - TRBV7-8 TGTGCCAGCAGCTCGCCCCTTGGACAGTACTATAGCAATCAGCCCCAGCATTTT CASSSPLGQYYSNQPQHF
- TRBJ2-1 TRBD2 TRBV5-6 TGTGCCAGCAGCTACGCGGGACTAGGTGCCTACAATGAGCAGTTCTTC CASSYAGLGAYNEQFF
- TRBJ1-1 - TRBV5-1 TGCGCCAGCAGCTTGTGGGGGGGGCCTATATTAGAAGCTTTCTTT CASSLWGGPILEAFF
- TRBJ2-3 TRBD1 TRBV27 TGTGCCACCAGCCGCGGACAGGGGGTCGGAGATACGCAGTATTTT CATSRGQGVGDTQYF
- TRBJ1-2 TRBD1 TRBV4-3 TGCGCCAGCAGCCAAGGGGCCCGGGACAGGGGGCAGGATGGCTACACCTTC CASSQGARDRGQDGYTF
- TRBJ1-6 TRBD1 TRBV27 TGTGCCAGCAGTTCAGGGGGAGCTTCACCCCTCCACTTT CASSSGGASPLHF
- TRBJ2-3 - TRBV7-2 TGTGCCAGCAGCCCGGGCCTTCCTGGGGATACGCAGTATTTT CASSPGLPGDTQYF
- TRBJ2-5 - TRBV5-6 TGTGCCAGCAGCTTGGGATTATGGGGGGCGGTGGAGACCCAGTACTTC CASSLGLWGAVETQYF
- TRBJ2-5 TRBD1 TRBV28 TGTGCCAGCAGTCCTACAGGGGTTGGGGAGACCCAGTACTTC CASSPTGVGETQYF
- TRBJ2-6 TRBD1 TRBV11-2 TGTGCCAGCAGCTTCGGGACAGGGATCTCTGGGGCCAACGTCCTGACTTTC CASSFGTGISGANVLTF
- TRBJ1-1 - TRBV4-3 TGCGCCAGCAGCCTCGGGACAGAAGCTTTCTTT CASSLGTEAFF
- TRBJ2-1 - TRBV9 TGTGCCAGCAGCGCCTTGGGGGGGCTATACAATGAGCAGTTCTTC CASSALGGLYNEQFF
- TRBJ2-3 - TRBV11-2 TGTGCCAGCAGCTTAGGTACGGTCGCCACAGATACGCAGTATTTT CASSLGTVATDTQYF
- TRBJ2-3 TRBD2 TRBV28 TGTGCCAGCAGTCCCACTAGCGGGGACACAGATACGCAGTATTTT CASSPTSGDTDTQYF
- TRBJ1-1 - TRBV4-1 TGCGCCAGCAGTTCCGTCGAGGGGTACACTGAAGCTTTCTTT CASSSVEGYTEAFF
few TRBJ2-7 - TRBV11-2 TGTGCCAGCAGCGACCTTTACGAGCAGTACTTC CASSDLYEQYF
- TRBJ1-3 - TRBV5-1 TGCGCCAGCAGCTCATCTCGGGACAACACCATATATTTT CASSSSRDNTIYF
once TRBJ2-1 - TRBV27 TGTGCCAGCAGTTTGGGGGACATTACCTACAATGAGCAGTTCTTC CASSLGDITYNEQFF
many TRBJ2-7 - TRBV5-6 TGTGCCAGCAGCCCCCCCCCGGGGTCCTACGAGCAGTACTTC CASSPPPGSYEQYF
- TRBJ2-2 - TRBV7-9 TGTGCCAGCAGCTTTCCCAGGGAAGGGCCCGGGGAGCTGTTTTTT CASSFPREGPGELFF
- TRBJ2-5 TRBD1 TRBV7-6 TGTGCCAGCAGCTCGACAGGGAAAATTGAGCAGTACTTC CASSSTGKIEQYF
- TRBJ1-6 - TRBV5-8 TGTGCCAGCAGCTTTTCAAGGGGTGGGGGGGCCGACCCCCTTGATTCACCCCTCCACTTT CASSFSRGGGADPLDSPLHF
- TRBJ2-7 - TRBV7-3 TGTGCCAGCAGCGTGGGTGTCCAGGGAGGCTACGAGCAGTACTTC CASSVGVQGGYEQYF
- TRBJ2-1 - TRBV6-5 TGTGCCAGCAGTTGGATGTCGAGCTCCTACAATGAGCAGTTCTTC CASSWMSSSYNEQFF
- TRBJ2-1 - TRBV15 TGTGCCACCAGCAGAGCCCGTGGCGAATACAATGAGCAGTTCTTC CATSRARGEYNEQFF
- TRBJ2-7 TRBD1 TRBV9 TGTGCCAGCAGCGCATGGACAGGGAGCTCCTACGAGCAGTACTTC CASSAWTGSSYEQYF
- TRBJ1-2 TRBD1 TRBV28 TGTGCCAGCAGTTCAGAACAGGGGGGAGTACGCTATGGCTACACCTTC CASSSEQGGVRYGYTF
- TRBJ2-1 - TRBV5-6 TGTGCCAGCAGCTACCTACACAATGAGCAGTTCTTC CASSYLHNEQFF
- TRBJ1-4 - TRBV19 TGTGCCAGTACCCCAGCAACTAATGAAAAACTGTTTTTT CASTPATNEKLFF
- TRBJ2-7 - TRBV9 TGTGCCAGCAGCCAGGACAGTTCCTACGAGCAGTACTTC CASSQDSSYEQYF
- TRBJ1-2 TRBD1 TRBV5-4 TGTGCCAGCACCCGGAGATTGGGACAGGCAGTCTATGGCTACACCTTC CASTRRLGQAVYGYTF
- TRBJ2-1 - TRBV6-5 TGTGCCAGCAACCCCGGGACACCTTCCTACAATGAGCAGTTCTTC CASNPGTPSYNEQFF
- TRBJ1-5 - TRBV19 TGTGCCAGTACCCCCGGACTTACCCCAAATCAGCCCCAGCATTTT CASTPGLTPNQPQHF